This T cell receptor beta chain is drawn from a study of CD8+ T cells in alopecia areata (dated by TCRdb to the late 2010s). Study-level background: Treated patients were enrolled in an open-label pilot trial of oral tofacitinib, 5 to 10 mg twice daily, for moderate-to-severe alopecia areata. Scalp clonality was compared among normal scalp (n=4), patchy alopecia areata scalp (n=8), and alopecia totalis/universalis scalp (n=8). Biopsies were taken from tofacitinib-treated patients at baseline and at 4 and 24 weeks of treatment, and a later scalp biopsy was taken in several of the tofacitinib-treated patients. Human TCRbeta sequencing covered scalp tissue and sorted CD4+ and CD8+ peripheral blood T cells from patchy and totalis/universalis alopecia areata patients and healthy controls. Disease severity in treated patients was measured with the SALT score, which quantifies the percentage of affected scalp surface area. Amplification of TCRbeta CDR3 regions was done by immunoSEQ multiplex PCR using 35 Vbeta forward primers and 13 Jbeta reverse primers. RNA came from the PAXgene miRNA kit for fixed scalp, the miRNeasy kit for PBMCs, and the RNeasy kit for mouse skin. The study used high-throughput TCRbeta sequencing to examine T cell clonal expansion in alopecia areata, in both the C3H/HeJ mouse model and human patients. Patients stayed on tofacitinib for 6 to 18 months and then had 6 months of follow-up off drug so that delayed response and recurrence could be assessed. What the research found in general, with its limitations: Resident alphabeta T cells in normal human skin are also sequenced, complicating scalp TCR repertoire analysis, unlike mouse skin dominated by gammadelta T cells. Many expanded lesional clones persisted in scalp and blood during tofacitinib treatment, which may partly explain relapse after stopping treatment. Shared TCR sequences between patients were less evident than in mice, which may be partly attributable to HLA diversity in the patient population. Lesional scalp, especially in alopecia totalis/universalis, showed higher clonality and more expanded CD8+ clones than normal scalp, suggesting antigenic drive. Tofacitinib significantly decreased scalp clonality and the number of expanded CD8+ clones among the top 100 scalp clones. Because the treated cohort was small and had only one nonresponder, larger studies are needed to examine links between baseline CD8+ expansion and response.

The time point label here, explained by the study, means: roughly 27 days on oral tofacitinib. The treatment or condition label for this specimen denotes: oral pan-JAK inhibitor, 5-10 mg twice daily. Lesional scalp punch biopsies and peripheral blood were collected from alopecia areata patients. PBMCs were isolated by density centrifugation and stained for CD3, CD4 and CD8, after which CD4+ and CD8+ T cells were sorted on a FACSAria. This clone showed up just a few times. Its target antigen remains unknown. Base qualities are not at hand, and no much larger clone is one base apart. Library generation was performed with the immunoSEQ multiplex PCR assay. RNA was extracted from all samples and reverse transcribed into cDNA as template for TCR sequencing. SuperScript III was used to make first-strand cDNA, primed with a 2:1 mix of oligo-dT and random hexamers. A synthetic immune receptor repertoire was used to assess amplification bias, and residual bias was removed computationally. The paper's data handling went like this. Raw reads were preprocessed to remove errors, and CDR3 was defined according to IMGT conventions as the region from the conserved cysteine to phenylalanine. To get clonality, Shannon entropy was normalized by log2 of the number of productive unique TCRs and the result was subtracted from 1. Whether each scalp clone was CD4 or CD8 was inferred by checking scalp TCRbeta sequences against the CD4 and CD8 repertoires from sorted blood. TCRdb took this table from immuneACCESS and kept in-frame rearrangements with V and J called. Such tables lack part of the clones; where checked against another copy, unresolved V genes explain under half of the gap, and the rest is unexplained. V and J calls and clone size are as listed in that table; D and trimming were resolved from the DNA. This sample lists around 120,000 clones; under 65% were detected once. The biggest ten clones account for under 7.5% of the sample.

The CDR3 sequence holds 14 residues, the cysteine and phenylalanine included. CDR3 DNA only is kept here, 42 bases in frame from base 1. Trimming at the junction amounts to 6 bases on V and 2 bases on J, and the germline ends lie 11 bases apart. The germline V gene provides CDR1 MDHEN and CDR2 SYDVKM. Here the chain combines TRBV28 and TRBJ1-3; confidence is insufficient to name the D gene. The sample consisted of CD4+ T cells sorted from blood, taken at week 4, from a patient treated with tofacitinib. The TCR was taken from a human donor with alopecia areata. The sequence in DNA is TGTGCCAGCAGCCCAGGATGGCCTGGAAACACCATATATTTT. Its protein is CASSPGWPGNTIYF.